This passage covers 15 T cell receptor beta chains from one sample sequenced in a study of regulatory T cells in long-lasting Graves disease. Construction of TCR beta libraries relied on iRepertoire HTBI primers and on Arm-PCR targeting CDR3 regions. TCRdb redid the calling of the multiplex PCR reads with MiXCR, one entry per CDR3 protein. The sample has 500,000 to 700,000 distinct CDR3 sequences; 16% are singletons. Time point here: newly diagnosed GD, antithyroid drugs for less than 3 months. PBMC-extracted RNA yielded the TCR library. These data are also associated with another study on T cells in Graves' hyperthyroidism and ophthalmopathy.

The input for sequencing was peripheral blood mononuclear cells (PBMCs), taken at new diagnosis, from a patient treated with antithyroid drugs. These receptors came from a woman aged 25-40 years with Graves disease.

This sequence joins TRBV5-1 and TRBJ2-7; 7 bases match TRBD1. The CDR3 contains 15 residues. The germline V gene has CDR1 SGHRS and CDR2 YFSETQ. V lost 3 bases, J lost 4 bases, and 10 bases stayed unmatched. In DNA, the CDR3 is TGCGCCAGCAGCTCCGACAGGGCCCTTGTGTACGAGCAGTACTTC. It translates to CASSSDRALVYEQYF.

The chain couples TRBV10-3 to TRBJ2-7, with 10 bases matching TRBD2. The CDR3 runs to 14 residues. V shed 4 bases and J 8 bases; nucleotides not matched to a gene: 8. Germline V gives CDR1 ENHRY, CDR2 SYGVKD. CDR3 residues: CAISAGTSVPKQYF. The CDR3 region has the DNA TGTGCCATCAGTGCGGGGACTAGCGTCCCCAAGCAGTACTTC.

This clonotype was seen only a few times. The chain combines TRBV20-1 with TRBJ2-3, with 10 nucleotides matching TRBD2. The J call is in doubt because the DNA end fits TRBJ2-5 better. This CDR3 contains 15 residues. Looked up from germline, CDR1 is DFQATT and CDR2 is SNEGSKA (reference sequence). CDR3 DNA: TGCAGTGCTAGGCCGCTAGCGGGAGTCGGAGAGACCCAGTACTTC. It encodes CSARPLAGVGETQYF.

The V call is TRBV12-3 or TRBV12-4, the J call TRBJ2-2; a weak D match, TRBD2 (5 bases). V was shortened by 6 bases and J by 8 bases, with 19 bases between the two germline ends. CDR3 size: 15 residues. DNA for the CDR3: TGTGCCAGCAGCTCTGCGCGGGCTCCCGGGGGGGAGCTGTTTTTT. It translates to CASSSARAPGGELFF.

Points on this clonotype: This could be a read error, since a much larger clone is one nucleotide away. The chain recombines TRBV28 with TRBJ2-1, with TRBD2 matching over 8 bases. The CDR3 has 15 amino acids. The germline V gene encodes CDR1 MDHEN and CDR2 SYDVKM. Written as DNA, the CDR3 is TGTGCCAGCAGTCCCGGGACTAGAGCCTACAATGAGCAGCTCTTC. Translating gives CASSPGTRAYNEQLF. Supplemented by reference TRBV28 and TRBJ2-1, the full variable domain reads DVKVTQSSRYLVKRTGEKVFLECVQDMDHENMFWYRQDPGLGLRLIYFSYDVKMKEKGDIPEGYSVSREKKERFSLILESASTNQTSMYLCASSPGTRAYNEQLFGPGTRLTVL.

As concerns this clonotype: A single base separates this from a much larger clone, so it may be a read error. The chain links TRBV19 to TRBJ1-1; D remains ambiguous. The CDR3 is 12 amino acids. V was trimmed by 4 bases and J by 4 bases, leaving 7 bases between them. CDR1 is LNHDA, CDR2 SQIVND, per germline (reference sequence). As DNA, the CDR3 is TGTGCCAGTAGTACGCGGGTCACTGAAGCTTTCTTT. Translating it yields CASSTRVTEAFF.

V is TRBV18 and J is TRBJ1-1; D might be TRBD1 (5 bases). Trimming shortened V by 3 bases and J by 0 bases, and 17 bases separated the two germline ends. In germline, CDR1 is KGHSH, CDR2 LQKENI. The CDR3 spans 17 residues. CDR3 loop: CASSPGRPSIMNTEAFF. CDR3 nucleotides: TGTGCCAGCTCACCGGGACGCCCATCAATCATGAACACTGAAGCTTTCTTT.

In regard to this clonotype: Given a much more abundant clone one base away, this may be a read error. The chain joins TRBV5-1 to TRBJ2-1, with D possibly being TRBD1 (5 bases). CDR3 length: 16 residues. V lost 4 bases and J lost 8, with 22 bases in between. Per germline, CDR1 SGHRS and CDR2 YFSETQ. The CDR3 coding sequence is TGCGCCAGCAGCCCGTGGACAACCCCACAGACAGATGAGCAGTTCTTC. Protein sequence: CASSPWTTPQTDEQFF.

This clonotype came up many times. This sequence joins TRBV5-1 and TRBJ1-5, with D unclear. The V gene lost 4 bases and the J gene lost 7 bases, with 12 bases spanning the gap. The CDR3 has 13 residues. The V gene's germline CDR1 is SGHRS and CDR2 YFSETQ. The CDR3 DNA reads as TGCGCCAGCAGCCGGTCAGTAGGACAGCCCCAGCATTTT. Translated: CASSRSVGQPQHF.

This clonotype was found many times. The V call is TRBV28, the J call TRBJ2-1, with D possibly being TRBD2 (6 bases). V was cut by 5 bases and J by 3 bases, with 11 bases left in between. Germline V gives CDR1 MDHEN, CDR2 SYDVKM. This CDR3 has 14 residues. Here the CDR3 reads CASSEGGIYNEQFF. In DNA, the CDR3 is TGTGCCAGCAGTGAAGGCGGGATCTACAATGAGCAGTTCTTC.

This clonotype was counted many times. The chain has TRBV9 and TRBJ2-7; TRBD2 is a possible D gene (5 bases). The CDR3 contains 13 residues. V was clipped by 0 bases and J by 4 bases, with 8 bases between them. CDR1 is SGDLS and CDR2 is YYNGEE in the germline V gene. CDR3 amino acids: CASSVDSGYEQYF. The CDR3 DNA sequence: TGTGCCAGCAGCGTAGATTCGGGATACGAGCAGTACTTC.

This clonotype was seen many times. The chain joins TRBV18 to TRBJ2-5; D gene unclear. The CDR3 covers 13 residues. Germline CDR1 is KGHSH and CDR2 is LQKENI. The germline V and J ends were trimmed by 3 bases and 5 bases, with 10 bases remaining between them. The chain's CDR3 is CASSPSMSETQYF. The CDR3 coding sequence is TGTGCCAGCTCACCTTCGATGAGTGAGACCCAGTACTTC. Using reference TRBV18 and TRBJ2-5 for the parts outside the CDR3, the full variable domain is NAGVMQNPRHLVRRRGQEARLRCSPMKGHSHVYWYRQLPEEGLKFMVYLQKENIIDESGMPKERFSAEFPKEGPSILRIQQVVRGDSAAYFCASSPSMSETQYFGPGTRLLVL.

This clonotype came up many times. The chain carries TRBV28 and TRBJ2-7, with TRBD1 as a possible D gene (6 bases). The length of the CDR3 is 14 residues. V lost 8 bases and J lost 6, with 20 bases in between. Germline assignment: CDR1 MDHEN and CDR2 SYDVKM. CDR3 in amino acids: CASSPWDKSGEQYF. DNA of the CDR3: TGTGCCAGCTCTCCCTGGGACAAGAGTGGCGAGCAGTACTTC.

The chain carries TRBV28 and TRBJ1-4; 8 positions match TRBD1. After removal of 6 bases from V and 8 bases from J, the junction contained 11 bases not matched to a gene. This CDR3 has 15 residues. Germline CDR1 and CDR2: MDHEN and SYDVKM. The DNA for the CDR3 is TGTGCCAGCAGCCTCCCCGGGACAGGTACCGAAAAACTGTTTTTT. It specifies CASSLPGTGTEKLFF.

This clonotype was recorded many times. V and J are TRBV28 and TRBJ1-4, with a possible D match to TRBD1 (6 bases). From germline, CDR1 is MDHEN and CDR2 SYDVKM. The CDR3 contains 14 residues. The V and J ends lost 2 bases and 8 bases respectively, with 12 bases between them. CDR3 in amino acids: CASSLEQGGEKLFF. CDR3 nucleotides: TGTGCCAGCAGTTTAGAACAGGGCGGCGAAAAACTGTTTTTT.